The source of this TCR beta chain is a study of graft-versus-host responses after intestinal transplantation. Overall study context: Multivisceral, liver-intestinal, or isolated intestinal grafts went to recipients. Anti-thymocyte globulin was used for induction in all recipients, who then took tacrolimus and steroids for roughly three years. Study-wide results and caveats: Elevated graft-versus-host to host-versus-graft clonal ratios in allografts were recorded for patients with graft-donor T cell macrochimerism. There were GvH clones found in recipient marrow, and some of them appeared first in ileum or blood.

The CDR3 contains 15 residues. The germline V and J ends were trimmed by 7 bases and 0 bases, with 13 bases remaining between them. The germline V gene encodes CDR1 MDHEN and CDR2 SYDVKM. Of note for this clone: Its antigen is unknown.

Repertoires were generated with immunoSEQ multiplex PCR, while TCRdb's copy carries only in-frame clones and drops some. The sample comprises tens of thousands of clones, approximately 95% of which are singletons, and around 1.1% rests with the top ten. The clonotype originates from a human donor who was the organ donor for an intestinal transplant. Sequencing was performed on unstimulated CD8+ T cells sorted from spleen or lymph node cells, taken before transplant. The chain uses TRBV28 and TRBJ1-3; D gene ambiguous. The CDR3, as DNA: TGTGCCAGCATCCTAGACGGATCCTCTGGAAACACCATATATTTT. Translation gives CASILDGSSGNTIYF.